The 32 T cell receptor beta chains reported below all come from one sample, sequenced in a study of blood T cell repertoires in COVID-19. Sequencing was performed with immunoSEQ multiplex PCR; in TCRdb, only in-frame clones are kept and a portion is missing. The table has some 150,000 clones, 85% to 90% seen once. Material for sequencing was peripheral blood. The origin of the receptors is a woman between 35 and 50 years old with acute or convalescent COVID-19.

The J gene is TRBJ2-4, the V gene TRBV7-2, with TRBD2 matching 12 bases. Germline V gives CDR1 SGHTA, CDR2 FQGNSA. V shed 1 base and J 5 bases; nucleotides not matched to a gene: 6. The CDR3 covers 17 residues. DNA of the CDR3: TGTGCCAGCAGCTTAGTCGGGCTAGCGGGAGGGGAAAACATTCAGTACTTC. It is translated as CASSLVGLAGGENIQYF.

This sequence joins TRBV19 and TRBJ2-1; possibly TRBD1 for D (6 bases). Germline V gives CDR1 LNHDA, CDR2 SQIVND (reference sequence). Trimming removed 7 bases from V and 0 bases from J, with 19 bases in between. The CDR3 runs to 17 residues. The CDR3 protein is CASKTQGLACSYNEQFF. The CDR3 DNA sequence: TGTGCCAGTAAAACCCAGGGGCTAGCTTGCTCCTACAATGAGCAGTTCTTC. Together with reference TRBV19 and TRBJ2-1, the CDR3 gives the full variable domain: DGGITQSPKYLFRKEGQNVTLSCEQNLNHDAMYWYRQDPGQGLRLIYYSQIVNDFQKGDIAEGYSVSREKKESFPLTVTSAQKNPTAFYLCASKTQGLACSYNEQFFGPGTRLTVL.

The chain's CDR3 is CASSSGTAVLQNQPQHF. As DNA, the CDR3 is TGTGCCAGCAGTTCCGGGACAGCGGTCCTACAGAATCAGCCCCAGCATTTT. The gene calls are TRBV27 and TRBJ1-5, with 7 bases fitting TRBD1. The V gene end was trimmed by 4 bases and the J gene end by 4 bases; junction bases not matched to a gene: 13. Per germline, CDR1 MNHEY and CDR2 SMNVEV (reference sequence). This CDR3 is built from 17 residues.

The chain employs TRBV19 and TRBJ1-5, with D tentatively TRBD1 (5 bases). CDR1 LNHDA and CDR2 SQIVND come from the germline V gene (reference sequence). This CDR3 is 15 amino acids long. The ends were cut back, 8 bases at V and 0 bases at J, with 14 bases in the middle. In DNA form, the CDR3 reads TGTGCCAGTTCAGGGTTGGGGTTTAGCAATCAGCCCCAGCATTTT. This sequence encodes CASSGLGFSNQPQHF.

The V and J genes are TRBV11-3 and TRBJ2-6; D is perhaps TRBD1 (5 bases). The germline V gene has CDR1 SGHNT and CDR2 YENEEA. CDR3 size: 16 residues. The ends were cut back, 4 bases at V and 2 bases at J, with 12 bases in the middle. CDR3 amino acids: CASSSIQDPGANVLTF. For the CDR3, the DNA is TGTGCCAGCAGCTCTATACAGGATCCTGGGGCCAACGTCCTGACTTTC.

Only a few counts were recorded for this clone. V usage is TRBV24-1 and J usage is TRBJ1-5; tentatively, D is TRBD1 (5 bases). Between the trimmed V and J ends, which lost 1 base and 9 bases, there was a span of 6 bases. The germline CDR1 and CDR2 sequences are KGHDR and SFDVKD. The CDR3 has 12 residues. CDR3 sequence reads: CATSDLRGPQHF. CDR3 DNA sequence: TGTGCCACCAGTGATTTAAGGGGGCCCCAGCATTTT.

This chain links TRBV4-1 with TRBJ1-1; D perhaps matches TRBD1 (5 bases). The germline gives CDR1 MGHRA, CDR2 YSYEKL. Trimming left V 0 bases short and J 11 bases short, with 19 bases between. The CDR3 covers 15 residues. The DNA for the CDR3 is TGCGCCAGCAGCCAAGAATCAGGGAACGGTGGAGGGGCTTTCTTT. This encodes CASSQESGNGGGAFF.

The chain couples TRBV28 to TRBJ1-1, with a possible D match to TRBD1 (6 bases). V was cut by 10 bases and J by 0 bases, with 15 bases left in between. CDR1 MDHEN and CDR2 SYDVKM come from the germline V gene. The CDR3 length is 14 residues. CDR3 protein: CATTSGTLNTEAFF. The CDR3 DNA follows: TGTGCCACCACGTCCGGGACACTGAACACTGAAGCTTTCTTT.

The chain couples TRBV11-3 to TRBJ2-1; TRBD1 agrees at 9 bases. The CDR3 totals 16 residues. J gave up 3 bases and V 4 bases, and 7 bases lay outside the gene matches. Germline V gene data show CDR1 as SGHNT and CDR2 as YENEEA. The CDR3, as DNA: TGTGCCAGCAGCTCATGGGTGGGACAGGGCTACAATGAGCAGTTCTTC. It translates to CASSSWVGQGYNEQFF.

The chain has TRBV5-1 and TRBJ1-2, with TRBD1 as a possible D gene (5 bases). This CDR3 contains 14 residues. Germline lookup yields CDR1 SGHRS and CDR2 YFSETQ. Trimming pared 0 bases from V and 1 base from J, leaving 7 bases between. The CDR3 sequence is CASSLGGLNYGYTF. The CDR3 nucleotides are TGCGCCAGCAGCTTGGGGGGCCTTAACTATGGCTACACCTTC.

The genes are TRBV4-2 and TRBJ2-2, with TRBD2 identical over 12 bases. CDR3 length: 17 residues. Germline V gives CDR1 LGHNA, CDR2 YNFKEQ. Trimming cost V 3 bases and J 7 bases; bases outside gene matches: 9. The DNA of the CDR3 is TGTGCCAGCAGCCAGAGACTAGCGGGAGTGACGGGCGGGGAGCTGTTTTTT. Translation gives CASSQRLAGVTGGELFF.

The CDR3 nucleotides read TGTGCCAGCAGTCCCTCCCCCCCCTACGAGCAGTACTTC. Translating gives CASSPSPPYEQYF. This chain connects TRBV7-9 to TRBJ2-7; D is unclear. V lost 6 bases to trimming and J lost 2 bases, with 11 bases between them. The CDR3 loop spans 13 amino acids. Germline V CDR1 and CDR2: SEHNR, FQNEAQ (reference sequence).

This chain links TRBV4-1 with TRBJ2-1; a weak D match, TRBD2 (6 bases). V gave up 3 bases and J gave up 8 bases, with 14 bases separating them. The CDR3 is 14 amino acids. Germline CDR1 reads MGHRA; CDR2 reads YSYEKL. The CDR3 region is CASSQGGFWDEQFF. Written as DNA, the CDR3 is TGCGCCAGCAGCCAGGGGGGTTTTTGGGATGAGCAGTTCTTC.

The chain carries TRBV28 and TRBJ2-5; possibly TRBD2 for D (7 bases). Germline V gene lookup returns CDR1 MDHEN and CDR2 SYDVKM. V shed 3 bases and J shed 4 bases, with 12 bases lying between them. The CDR3 contains 14 residues. CDR3: CASSFRGAGETQYF. The CDR3 DNA sequence: TGTGCCAGCAGTTTTCGGGGGGCCGGAGAGACCCAGTACTTC.

The CDR3 region has the DNA TGTGCCAGCAGCTTAATGAGCGGGAGGTCGGATACGCAGTATTTT. Its translation: CASSLMSGRSDTQYF. The chain couples TRBV7-3 to TRBJ2-3, with 9 positions matching TRBD2. CDR3 size: 15 residues. The V gene's germline CDR1 is SGHTA and CDR2 FQGTGA. V was clipped by 1 base and J by 6 bases; unmatched bases: 5.

This clone was recorded only once. The chain joins TRBV4-1 to TRBJ2-1; D remains ambiguous. The V and J ends lost 3 bases and 5 bases respectively, with 14 bases between them. The CDR3 covers 15 residues. Germline CDR1 MGHRA, CDR2 YSYEKL. CDR3 sequence: CASSQPLWSDNEQFF. The DNA of the CDR3 is TGCGCCAGCAGCCAGCCCCTATGGTCGGACAATGAGCAGTTCTTC.

Worth noting for this clone: One end of the junction does not line up with germline, which may come from a read error. The rearrangement links TRBV7-8 to TRBJ1-1; TRBD1 agrees at 8 bases. This CDR3 is built from 18 residues. CDR1 SGHVS and CDR2 FQNEAQ come from the germline V gene. The CDR3 region has the DNA TGTGCCAGCAGCCAAGAGCCCCAGGGGGCCACTATGAACACTAAAGCTTTCTTT. This encodes CASSQEPQGATMNTKAFF.

The V call is TRBV5-1, the J call TRBJ2-1; 12 nucleotides align to TRBD2. The length of the CDR3 is 16 residues. Trimming at V came to 3 bases and at J to 10 bases, leaving 11 bases not matched to a gene. CDR1 is SGHRS and CDR2 is YFSETQ in the germline V gene. The CDR3 DNA reads TGCGCCAGCAGCTCCAAGCTAGCGGGAGGGCCTGGAGAGCAGTTCTTC. Encoded protein: CASSSKLAGGPGEQFF.

This sequence joins TRBV5-6 and TRBJ1-6, with D hard to call. This CDR3 has 13 amino acids. The germline V gene has CDR1 SGHDT and CDR2 YYEEEE. Trimming took 4 bases from V and 12 from J, leaving 14 bases between them. CDR3 region: CASSLYFREPLHF. The CDR3 DNA reads TGTGCCAGCAGCCTGTATTTCCGGGAACCCCTCCACTTT.

The chain joins TRBV6-5 to TRBJ1-6, with D perhaps TRBD1 (5 bases). Trimming removed 2 bases at V and 9 bases at J, with 14 bases between. Germline assignment: CDR1 MNHEY and CDR2 SVGAGI. The CDR3 sequence is 15 residues long. The DNA for the CDR3 is TGTGCCAGCAGTTACGGGGCAGGGTCGGGTTCACCCCTCCACTTT. Translation: CASSYGAGSGSPLHF.

This sequence joins TRBV29-1 and TRBJ2-5; unclear D gene. Germline V gives CDR1 SQVTM, CDR2 ANQGSEA. The CDR3 is 11 amino acids. Deletions cut 4 bases from V and 4 bases from J, with 7 bases between. The CDR3 DNA sequence: TGCAGCGTTGTCTACGGAGAGACCCAGTACTTC. It encodes CSVVYGETQYF. Full variable domain (missing parts from reference TRBV29-1 and TRBJ2-5): SAVISQKPSRDICQRGTSLTIQCQVDSQVTMMFWYRQQPGQSLTLIATANQGSEATYESGFVIDKFPISRPNLTFSTLTVSNMSPEDSSIYLCSVVYGETQYFGPGTRLLVL.

The rearrangement joins TRBV18 to TRBJ1-1, with TRBD1 as a possible D gene (6 bases). Per germline, CDR1 KGHSH and CDR2 LQKENI. The V and J ends lost 3 bases and 1 base respectively, with 9 bases between them. This CDR3 region has 14 residues. The CDR3 here is CASSPRTENTEAFF. Here the CDR3 DNA reads TGTGCCAGCTCACCTCGGACAGAGAACACTGAAGCTTTCTTT.

V and J are TRBV2 and TRBJ1-1; unclear D gene. Germline-derived CDR1 and CDR2 are SNHLY and FYNNEI. This CDR3 has 15 amino acids. Trimming took 1 base from V and 4 from J, leaving 13 bases between them. The CDR3 DNA sequence: TGTGCCAGCAGTGAAGAAGCGAGGATGGGCACTGAAGCTTTCTTT. Translating it yields CASSEEARMGTEAFF.

The V call is TRBV6-5, the J call TRBJ1-5, with 7 bases identical to TRBD1. This CDR3 region has 14 residues. The V gene end was trimmed by 6 bases and the J gene end by 6 bases; junction bases not matched to a gene: 8. CDR1 and CDR2 from the germline V gene are MNHEY and SVGAGI. The CDR3 DNA reads as TGTGCCAGCAGAAATACAGGGGTCGGTCAGCCCCAGCATTTT. Translating gives CASRNTGVGQPQHF.

This chain uses TRBV19 with TRBJ1-1; TRBD1 agrees at 8 bases. This CDR3 is 14 amino acids long. Germline CDR1 and CDR2: LNHDA and SQIVND (reference sequence). The ends lost 4 bases at V and 2 bases at J; junction bases unmatched: 3. The CDR3 loop reads CASSNDRGNTEAFF. The DNA of the CDR3 is TGTGCCAGTAGTAACGACAGGGGCAACACTGAAGCTTTCTTT.

V usage is TRBV10-1 and J usage is TRBJ1-3; 9 bases align to TRBD1. The ends lost 8 bases at V and 3 bases at J; junction bases unmatched: 5. The CDR3 has 14 residues. Germline loops: CDR1 WNHNN, CDR2 SYGVQD (reference sequence). The CDR3 loop is CASSTGGIGNTIYF. The CDR3 DNA follows: TGCGCCAGCTCGACAGGGGGGATTGGAAACACCATATATTTT.

The chain joins TRBV3-1 (or the pseudogene TRBV3-2) to TRBJ2-1, with 12 bases that match TRBD2. Germline CDR1 and CDR2: LGHDT and YNNKEL (reference sequence). The CDR3 covers 18 residues. V trimming: 0 bases; J trimming: 7 bases; junction bases outside the gene matches: 10. The DNA for the CDR3 is TGTGCCAGCAGCCAAGATCTGCTAGCGGGAGGGCCAAGGAATGAGCAGTTCTTC. Translation: CASSQDLLAGGPRNEQFF.

This clone came up once. The rearrangement links TRBV28 to TRBJ2-7; weak D call: TRBD1 (5 bases). Germline CDR1 MDHEN, CDR2 SYDVKM. V dropped 3 bases and J dropped 7 bases, with 7 bases sitting between them. This CDR3 comprises 11 residues. The CDR3 loop is CASSLGREQYF. CDR3 nucleotide sequence: TGTGCCAGCAGTTTGGGGCGGGAGCAGTACTTC.

This chain links TRBV7-9 with TRBJ2-7; TRBD1 agrees at 8 bases. V shed 3 bases and J 5 bases; nucleotides not matched to a gene: 12. The germline gives CDR1 SEHNR, CDR2 FQNEAQ (reference sequence). The CDR3 spans 16 residues. The CDR3 protein is CASSFGRFGQGHEQYF. CDR3 sequence (DNA): TGTGCCAGCAGCTTCGGGCGTTTCGGACAGGGTCACGAGCAGTACTTC.

This clone is a singleton in its sample. J is TRBJ1-2 and V is TRBV6-4; 7 bases align to TRBD1. CDR3 length: 16 amino acids. V gave up 0 bases and J gave up 8 bases; unmatched junction bases: 12. From germline, CDR1 is MRHNA and CDR2 SNTAGT. CDR3: CASSDSGGAGFGGYTF. The CDR3 DNA is TGTGCCAGCAGTGACTCAGGGGGCGCTGGATTCGGGGGCTACACCTTC.

The chain is built from TRBV4-1 and TRBJ1-6, with D maybe TRBD1 (6 bases). The CDR3 consists of 17 residues. The V and J ends lost 3 bases and 7 bases respectively, with 19 bases between them. Germline V gene sequence: CDR1 MGHRA, CDR2 YSYEKL. The CDR3 sequence is CASSQESTGWGNSPLHF. The CDR3 nucleotides read TGCGCCAGCAGCCAGGAGAGTACAGGGTGGGGGAATTCACCCCTCCACTTT.

The V call is TRBV10-3, the J call TRBJ1-1, with TRBD1 identical over 8 bases. Per germline, CDR1 ENHRY and CDR2 SYGVKD. The CDR3 consists of 13 residues. Trimming removed 7 bases from V and 4 bases from J; junction bases left unmatched: 5. CDR3 protein: CAIINTGGTEAFF. DNA for the CDR3: TGTGCCATCATTAATACAGGGGGCACTGAAGCTTTCTTT.